The rows below give T cell receptor beta chains drawn from one sample of a study of Graves' ophthalmopathy and Graves' hyperthyroidism. One entry per CDR3 protein results from TCRdb running MiXCR on the multiplex PCR reads. The data show more than 300,000 distinct CDR3 sequences, approximately 18% seen once. What was sequenced was peripheral blood. The receptor source for this set is an adult woman with stable Graves' hyperthyroidism. Both conserved end residues are part of each CDR3. Fields, in order: CDR3 length, clone size, J gene, D gene, V gene, CDR3 DNA, CDR3 protein. A D gene is named only where the DNA matches it firmly. The size field is filled for only some rows; it gives once, few, many or a size class.

13,few,TRBJ2-4,-,TRBV6-5,TGTGCCAGCAGTCCCGGAAAGGGGAACATTCAGTACTTC,CASSPGKGNIQYF
15,few,TRBJ1-1,-,TRBV28,TGTGCCAGCAGTTCTAAGGGTTCGGGGAACACTGAAGCTTTCTTT,CASSSKGSGNTEAFF
16,many,TRBJ2-7,-,TRBV28,TGTGCCAGTGCTCCGGGATACTCTATTCCCGGCTCCGAGCAGTACTTC,CASAPGYSIPGSEQYF
16,-,TRBJ2-7,-,TRBV12-3/TRBV12-4,TGTGCCAGCAGTTTGGAGACATACGGTAGAGGATACGAGCAGTACTTC,CASSLETYGRGYEQYF
16,many,TRBJ2-2,TRBD1,TRBV5-1,TGCGCCAGCAGCTCTCGGACAGGGGGATCGGTCGGGGAGCTGTTTTTT,CASSSRTGGSVGELFF
19,many,TRBJ2-5,TRBD2,TRBV6-2/TRBV6-3,TGTGCCAGCAGTTACTCTGGACTAGCGGGAGGGAGTATAAGGGAGACCCAGTACTTC,CASSYSGLAGGSIRETQYF
18,many,TRBJ2-7,TRBD2,TRBV6-5,TGTGCCAGCAGCCTTAGCGGGAGAGGTATAACATTCTCCTACGAGCAGTACTTC,CASSLSGRGITFSYEQYF
13,many,TRBJ2-7,-,TRBV28,TGTGCCAGCAGTTTATTGGGGGAAAGCGAGCAGTACTTC,CASSLLGESEQYF
16,many,TRBJ1-2,-,TRBV18,TGTGCCAGCTCACCGGATTTTCAGAGACTTATCTATGGCTACACCTTC,CASSPDFQRLIYGYTF
15,many,TRBJ1-5,-,TRBV7-2,TGTGCCAGCAGCTTAGTGGGGGCGGTGAATCAGCCCCAGCATTTT,CASSLVGAVNQPQHF
14,many,TRBJ2-5,TRBD2,TRBV7-2,TGTGCCAGCAGCTCCCGGCGGGGGGGGGAGACCCAGTACTTC,CASSSRRGGETQYF
14,-,TRBJ2-7,TRBD1,TRBV15,TGTGCCACCAGCAAGGGACAGGGGGCGCACGAGCAGTACTTC,CATSKGQGAHEQYF
13,many,TRBJ1-1,-,TRBV29-1,TGCAGCGTTCGAGAAACAGGGCTCACTGAAGCTTTCTTT,CSVRETGLTEAFF
12,many,TRBJ1-2,-,TRBV19,TGTGCCACCGAGACAGCTAACTATGGCTACACCTTC,CATETANYGYTF
16,-,TRBJ1-2,TRBD1,TRBV28,TGTGCCAGCCTCCGGGACAGGGGTGAAATATTCTATGGCTACACCTTC,CASLRDRGEIFYGYTF
15,many,TRBJ2-7,-,TRBV28,TGTGCCAGCAGTTCTGGCGGGTCGGCCATGGGCGAGCAGTACTTC,CASSSGGSAMGEQYF
14,few,TRBJ2-2,-,TRBV2,TGTGCCAGCACCTGGGGGCCGAACACCGGGGAGCTGTTTTTT,CASTWGPNTGELFF
12,many,TRBJ2-7,TRBD1,TRBV12-3/TRBV12-4,TGTGCCAGCAGTACAGGGGCCTACGAGCAGTACTTC,CASSTGAYEQYF
13,many,TRBJ2-3,-,TRBV9,TGTGCCAGCAGCCCGTGGCCCACAGATACGCAGTATTTT,CASSPWPTDTQYF
13,once,TRBJ2-5,-,TRBV7-2,TGTGCCAGCAGCGAACTAGCTCCAGAGACCCAGTACTTC,CASSELAPETQYF
15,many,TRBJ2-7,-,TRBV2,TGTGCCAGCACTAAAGCCCCCGGTCTACAATACGAGCAGTACTTC,CASTKAPGLQYEQYF
16,many,TRBJ2-5,-,TRBV3-1,TGTGCCAGCAGCCCAATGGGCCGCATGTACCAAGAGACCCAGTACTTC,CASSPMGRMYQETQYF
14,many,TRBJ1-3,-,TRBV28,TGTGCCAGCAGTACTCCGGGACGCGAAAACACCATATATTTT,CASSTPGRENTIYF
12,many,TRBJ2-5,-,TRBV20-1,TGCAGTGCCCGCTGGGGGTGGGAGACCCAGTACTTC,CSARWGWETQYF
15,many,TRBJ2-2,TRBD2,TRBV3-1,TGTGCCAGCAGCGAATGGACTAGACTTGGCGGGGAGCTGTTTTTT,CASSEWTRLGGELFF
13,many,TRBJ2-7,-,TRBV7-9,TGTGCCACCTCAGCGCGGTCAGGCTACGAGCAGTACTTC,CATSARSGYEQYF
13,many,TRBJ1-6,-,TRBV7-2,TGTGCCAGCAGAAATGACCCGAATTCACCCCTCCACTTT,CASRNDPNSPLHF
16,many,TRBJ2-7,TRBD2,TRBV30,TGTGCCTGGGGCTCCCGGCTAGCGGGAGCGGATTACGAGCAGTACTTC,CAWGSRLAGADYEQYF
16,many,TRBJ2-2,-,TRBV11-3,TGTGCCAGCAGCCAGAGGTGGGGTGCTGACACCGGGGAGCTGTTTTTT,CASSQRWGADTGELFF
12,many,TRBJ1-2,-,TRBV12-3/TRBV12-4,TGTGCCAGCAGCTCCAGGCGAAAGTCTTACACCTTC,CASSSRRKSYTF
15,-,TRBJ2-7,TRBD2,TRBV9,TGTGCCAGCAGCGTAGCCGGGACTAGCTCCTACGAGCAGTACTTC,CASSVAGTSSYEQYF
15,many,TRBJ2-7,TRBD2,TRBV10-3,TGTGCCATCAGTGAGTCGTTAGCGGGAGTGGGCGAGCAGTACTTC,CAISESLAGVGEQYF
13,many,TRBJ1-5,TRBD1,TRBV12-3/TRBV12-4,TGTGCCAGCCGTGGACAGGGGGAACAGCCCCAGCATTTT,CASRGQGEQPQHF
12,many,TRBJ1-1,TRBD1,TRBV20-1,TGCAGTGCTAGCCGGGACAGGCTAGAAGCTTTCTTT,CSASRDRLEAFF
15,few,TRBJ1-6,-,TRBV6-1,TGTGCCAGCAGTGAAGCGTCGGGAGTAGATTCACCCCTCCACTTT,CASSEASGVDSPLHF
15,many,TRBJ2-5,-,TRBV6-2/TRBV6-3,TGTGCCAGCAGTTGCTCCTACAGCCCTCAAGAGACCCAGTACTTC,CASSCSYSPQETQYF
13,few,TRBJ2-5,TRBD1,TRBV18,TGTGCCAGCTCCCAGCAGGGGGATGAGACCCAGTACTTC,CASSQQGDETQYF
15,many,TRBJ2-2,TRBD1,TRBV24-1,TGTGCCACCAGTGAGGACAGGGGCGGCACCGGGGAGCTGTTTTTT,CATSEDRGGTGELFF
16,many,TRBJ2-7,TRBD1,TRBV11-2,TGTGCCAGCAGCTTAGGAGGGGACAGGGGGTACAACGAGCAGTACTTC,CASSLGGDRGYNEQYF
13,-,TRBJ1-1,-,TRBV24-1,TGTGCCACCAGTGCGGGGGTAGGCACTGAAGCTTTCTTT,CATSAGVGTEAFF